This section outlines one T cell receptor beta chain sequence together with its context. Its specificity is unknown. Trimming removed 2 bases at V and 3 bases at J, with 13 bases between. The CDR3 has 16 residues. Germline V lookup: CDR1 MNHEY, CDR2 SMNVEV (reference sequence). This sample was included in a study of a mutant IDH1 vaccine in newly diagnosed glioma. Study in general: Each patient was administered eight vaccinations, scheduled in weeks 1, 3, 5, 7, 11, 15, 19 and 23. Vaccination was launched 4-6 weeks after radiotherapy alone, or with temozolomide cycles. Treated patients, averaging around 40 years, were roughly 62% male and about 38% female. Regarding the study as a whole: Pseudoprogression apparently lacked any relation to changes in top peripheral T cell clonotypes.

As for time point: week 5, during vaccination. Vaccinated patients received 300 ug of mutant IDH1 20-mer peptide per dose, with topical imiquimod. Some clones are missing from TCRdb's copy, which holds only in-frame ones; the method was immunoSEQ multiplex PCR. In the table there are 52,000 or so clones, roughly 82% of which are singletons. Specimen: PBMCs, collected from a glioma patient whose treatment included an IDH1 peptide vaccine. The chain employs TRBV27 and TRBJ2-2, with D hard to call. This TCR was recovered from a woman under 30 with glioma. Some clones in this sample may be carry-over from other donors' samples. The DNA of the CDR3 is TGTGCCAGCAGTTTAGGGCGTCACGCGTACACCGGGGAGCTGTTTTTT. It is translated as CASSLGRHAYTGELFF.